A selection of T cell receptor beta chains follows, all from one sample in a study of T cells after posttransplantation cyclophosphamide. Measured with immunoSEQ multiplex PCR; TCRdb has only the in-frame clones, and not every one. Found here are some 3,300 clones, around 75% of them singletons; the top ten hold 7.5% to 9%. This material consisted of PBMCs, taken about 190 days after allogeneic stem cell transplant with posttransplant cyclophosphamide. All receptors come from a male patient over 55 who received an allogeneic stem cell transplant from a related donor and was CMV-positive. Some T cells may have come from the graft donor. Both conserved end residues are trimmed from each CDR3.

v_gene: TRBV9
len: 17
j_gene: TRBJ2-2
CDR3aa: ASSKQAFPGQGMGGELF

v_gene: TRBV5-6
len: 12
j_gene: TRBJ2-5
CDR3aa: ASSPMGGVETQY

v_gene: TRBV7-3
len: 12
j_gene: TRBJ2-5
CDR3aa: ASSLALGSATQY

v_gene: TRBV7-8
len: 10
j_gene: TRBJ1-1
CDR3aa: ASSSGGSEAF

v_gene: TRBV19
len: 13
j_gene: TRBJ2-5
CDR3aa: ASSEKKGGFETQY

v_gene: TRBV16
len: 15
j_gene: TRBJ1-6
CDR3aa: ASSQSPPGRPYSPLH

v_gene: TRBV5-4
len: 13
j_gene: TRBJ2-2
CDR3aa: ASRMTSGTTGELF

v_gene: TRBV15
len: 13
j_gene: TRBJ1-4
CDR3aa: ATSRNRGQNEKLF

v_gene: TRBV7-2
len: 11
j_gene: TRBJ1-5
CDR3aa: ASSLPGSQPQH

v_gene: TRBV5-4
len: 14
j_gene: TRBJ1-4
CDR3aa: ASSAGTGMTNEKLF

v_gene: TRBV6-4
len: 14
j_gene: TRBJ2-1
CDR3aa: ASSEVGGGALREQF

v_gene: TRBV28
len: 13
j_gene: TRBJ2-1
CDR3aa: ASSWPGLVSIEQF

v_gene: TRBV9
len: 13
j_gene: TRBJ2-2
CDR3aa: ASSVTSANTGELF

v_gene: TRBV28
len: 13
j_gene: TRBJ2-3
CDR3aa: ASSSPGSGPDTQY

v_gene: TRBV7-8
len: 17
j_gene: TRBJ2-3
CDR3aa: ASSLRGTSGSRGTDTQY

v_gene: TRBV15
len: 14
j_gene: TRBJ2-2
CDR3aa: ATSRVRRTYTGELF

v_gene: TRBV30
len: 13
j_gene: TRBJ1-2
CDR3aa: AWSQLVPLNYGYT

v_gene: TRBV7-2
len: 14
j_gene: TRBJ2-2
CDR3aa: ASSATGTSGGGELF

v_gene: TRBV5-1
len: 11
j_gene: TRBJ1-4
CDR3aa: ASAATAGEKLF

v_gene: TRBV29-1
len: 10
j_gene: TRBJ2-1
CDR3aa: SAAREDNEQF

v_gene: TRBV9
len: 11
j_gene: TRBJ1-2
CDR3aa: ASSVGGDYGYT

v_gene: TRBV6-6
len: 11
j_gene: TRBJ2-2
CDR3aa: ASSGIITGELF

v_gene: TRBV2
len: 16
j_gene: TRBJ1-4
CDR3aa: ASSEALTGLGGNEKLF

v_gene: TRBV28
len: 12
j_gene: TRBJ2-7
CDR3aa: ASRHRDRGHEQY

v_gene: TRBV28
len: 13
j_gene: TRBJ1-5
CDR3aa: ASSSNHRVDQPQH

v_gene: TRBV27
len: 21
j_gene: TRBJ2-7
CDR3aa: ASSSRPLPMTGWLGSSSYEQY

v_gene: TRBV5-4
len: 12
j_gene: TRBJ1-4
CDR3aa: ASSPQGSPEKLF

v_gene: TRBV28
len: 12
j_gene: TRBJ2-3
CDR3aa: ASSVAVSTDTQY

v_gene: TRBV21-1
len: 13
j_gene: TRBJ2-2
CDR3aa: ASSYGVGTGGELF

v_gene: TRBV28
len: 15
j_gene: TRBJ1-6
CDR3aa: ASRELQGRTYNSPLH

v_gene: TRBV4-1
len: 13
j_gene: TRBJ1-2
CDR3aa: ASSQPLTGMDGYT

v_gene: TRBV28
len: 10
j_gene: TRBJ1-5
CDR3aa: ASSISNQPQH

v_gene: TRBV2
len: 12
j_gene: TRBJ1-6
CDR3aa: ASRGQGGNSPLH

v_gene: TRBV19
len: 14
j_gene: TRBJ2-6
CDR3aa: ASKSVGGSGANVLT

v_gene: TRBV16
len: 11
j_gene: TRBJ1-5
CDR3aa: ASSQTRNQPQH

v_gene: TRBV18
len: 12
j_gene: TRBJ1-2
CDR3aa: ASSPGPTNYGYT

v_gene: TRBV18
len: 13
j_gene: TRBJ1-3
CDR3aa: ASSPFDRAGNTIY

v_gene: TRBV2
len: 12
j_gene: TRBJ2-7
CDR3aa: ATALVQGTYEQY

v_gene: TRBV2
len: 13
j_gene: TRBJ1-4
CDR3aa: ASSEAGQGREKLF

v_gene: TRBV7-9
len: 15
j_gene: TRBJ2-2
CDR3aa: ASSFRGRTLNTGELF

v_gene: TRBV28
len: 9
j_gene: TRBJ1-2
CDR3aa: ASSSYLGYT

v_gene: TRBV2
len: 13
j_gene: TRBJ1-6
CDR3aa: ASSLGGTGYSPLH

v_gene: TRBV4-2
len: 12
j_gene: TRBJ2-1
CDR3aa: ASSLAGDYNEQF